This section outlines one T cell receptor beta chain sequence together with its context. What it recognizes is unknown. The CDR3 runs to 13 residues. The germline gives CDR1 KGHSH, CDR2 LQKENI. Trimming took off 3 bases at V and 7 bases at J, with 12 bases between the two ends. Donors showed nominal health when sampled, although they likely had unrecorded immune exposures. The sample is drawn from a study of cytomegalovirus exposure and HLA in healthy donors. This PCR relied on a set of 60 Vbeta primers and 13 Jbeta primers. Generated by immunoSEQ multiplex PCR, the TCRdb table keeps only in-frame clones and is missing some. The sample has more than 100,000 clones, around nine tenths seen once; the top ten hold about 5%. Study conclusions and caveats: Previously analyzed data showed that most TCR beta V segments were productive at a frequency of about 90% or about 30%.

Sequenced material: PBMCs. The TCR originated in a woman between 25 and 40 years old in good health and CMV-seronegative. The genes are TRBV18 and TRBJ1-1; possible D gene TRBD1, 5 bases. This CDR3 is CASSPSAGFEAFF. For the CDR3, the DNA is TGTGCCAGCTCACCGTCTGCAGGGTTTGAAGCTTTCTTT.